These 11 T cell receptor beta chains came from one sample sequenced in a study of CD8 T cells in Susac syndrome. Random hexamers were used to reverse transcribe an amount of roughly 0.5 to 1 ug RNA. TCRdb reprocessed the immunoSEQ multiplex PCR reads with MiXCR, giving one entry per CDR3 protein. The sample lists 190,000 or so distinct CDR3 sequences; 90% to 95% were seen once. The sequenced sample was CD4+ T cells from PBMCs. These receptor sequences come from a human donor with multiple sclerosis.

The rearrangement uses TRBV4-2 and TRBJ2-7; the D gene could be TRBD1 or TRBD2 (5 bases each). Germline CDR1 and CDR2: LGHNA and YNFKEQ. Trimming pared 4 bases from V and 0 bases from J, leaving 10 bases between. The CDR3 length is 14 residues. CDR3 protein: CASSPQDSSYEQYF. CDR3 DNA sequence: TGTGCCAGCAGCCCACAGGACTCCTCCTACGAGCAGTACTTC.

The CDR3 region is CASSVVRGRVETQYF. The CDR3 nucleotides read TGTGCCAGCAGCGTCGTGAGGGGGAGAGTCGAGACGCAGTATTTT. The chain recombines TRBV11-2 with TRBJ2-3; D may be TRBD1 (6 bases). Trimming removed 5 bases at V and 9 bases at J, with 21 bases between. The CDR3 loop spans 15 amino acids. Germline V gene lookup returns CDR1 SGHAT and CDR2 FQNNGV.

V gene TRBV12-3 or TRBV12-4 combines with J gene TRBJ2-4; D remains ambiguous. The germline V and J ends were trimmed by 5 bases and 6 bases, with 14 bases remaining between them. CDR3 length equals 14 residues. CDR3 amino acids: CASSAPAKRNIQYF. The CDR3 coding sequence is TGTGCCAGCAGTGCGCCAGCGAAAAGAAACATTCAGTACTTC.

The CDR3 is CASSRGTTEAFF. CDR3 bases: TGTGCCAGCAGCCGAGGGACCACTGAAGCTTTCTTT. The chain recombines TRBV5-6 with TRBJ1-1; D might be TRBD1 (5 bases). CDR1 and CDR2 from the germline V gene are SGHDT and YYEEEE. Trimming left V 4 bases short and J 4 bases short, with 8 bases between. There are 12 residues in the CDR3.

With regard to this clonotype: The junction and the germline gene differ at one end; a read error may be behind it. This chain links TRBV9 with TRBJ2-1; tentative D call: TRBD2 (6 bases). The CDR3 loop spans 12 amino acids. Germline lookup yields CDR1 SGDLS and CDR2 YYNGEE. CDR3 nucleotides: TGTGCCAGCAGCGTAGTAGGGACTTCCATTCTCTTC. Translation gives CASSVVGTSILF.

The V and J genes are TRBV2 and TRBJ2-4, with D uncertain. Germline V gene data show CDR1 as SNHLY and CDR2 as FYNNEI. The V end lost 8 bases, the J end lost 0 bases, and 20 bases lay between the germline ends. The CDR3 runs to 17 residues. The CDR3 coding sequence is TGTGCCAGCCTTGAACCTACATTGAGGCTAGCCAAAAACATTCAGTACTTC. It is translated as CASLEPTLRLAKNIQYF.

This clonotype has a single count. This rearrangement joins TRBV18 to TRBJ2-7, with TRBD1 identical over 7 bases. CDR3 length equals 15 residues. Trimming cost V 0 bases and J 3 bases; bases outside gene matches: 5. The germline gives CDR1 KGHSH, CDR2 LQKENI. The CDR3 nucleotides are TGTGCCAGCTCACCACCCTCGAGGACAGGCTACGAGCAGTACTTC. As protein: CASSPPSRTGYEQYF.

The chain couples TRBV5-1 to TRBJ2-5, with TRBD2 as a possible D gene (6 bases). Germline V gives CDR1 SGHRS, CDR2 YFSETQ. This CDR3 has 15 amino acids. Trimming shortened V by 3 bases and J by 4 bases, and 16 bases separated the two germline ends. CDR3 in amino acids: CASSSRLVRRETQYF. The CDR3 DNA reads TGCGCCAGCAGCTCCCGACTAGTCCGGAGAGAGACCCAGTACTTC.

This chain joins TRBV5-4 and TRBJ2-7; 16 bases map to TRBD2. The germline V gene encodes CDR1 SGHNT and CDR2 YYREEE (reference sequence). The CDR3 has 16 amino acids. Trimming cost V 2 bases and J 2 bases; bases outside gene matches: 1. CDR3: CASSFGTSGRAYEQYF. CDR3 sequence (DNA): TGTGCCAGCAGCTTTGGGACTAGCGGGAGGGCCTACGAGCAGTACTTC.

The chain's CDR3 is CSILWFREPYEQYF. The CDR3 nucleotides read TGCAGCATCCTGTGGTTCAGGGAACCCTACGAGCAGTACTTC. The chain combines TRBV29-1 with TRBJ2-7; tentatively, D is TRBD1 (5 bases). Trimming pared 8 bases from V and 2 bases from J, leaving 19 bases between. CDR3 size: 14 residues. The germline gives CDR1 SQVTM, CDR2 ANQGSEA.

CDR3 loop: CAGTSWGQGTDTQYF. CDR3 DNA: TGTGCCGGCACTTCGTGGGGGCAGGGCACAGATACGCAGTATTTT. The V call is TRBV7-9, the J call TRBJ2-3, with D maybe TRBD1 (6 bases). Germline V gives CDR1 SEHNR, CDR2 FQNEAQ (reference sequence). CDR3 length: 15 amino acids. Trimming shortened V by 11 bases and J by 1 base, and 19 bases separated the two germline ends.